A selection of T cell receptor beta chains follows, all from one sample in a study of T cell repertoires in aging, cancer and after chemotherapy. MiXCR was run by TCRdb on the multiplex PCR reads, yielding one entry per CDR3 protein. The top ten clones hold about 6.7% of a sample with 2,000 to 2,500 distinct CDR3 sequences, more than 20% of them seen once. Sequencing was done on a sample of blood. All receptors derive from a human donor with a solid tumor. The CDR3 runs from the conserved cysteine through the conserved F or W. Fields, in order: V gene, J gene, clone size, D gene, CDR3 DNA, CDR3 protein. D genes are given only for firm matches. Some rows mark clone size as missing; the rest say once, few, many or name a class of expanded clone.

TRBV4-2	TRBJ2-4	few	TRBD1	TGTGCCAGCAGCCAAGATCCAGGGGGCGAAAACATTCAGTACTTC	CASSQDPGGENIQYF
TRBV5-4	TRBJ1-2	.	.	TGTGCCAGCAGCCCGAGACCTGGGAACTGGTATGGCTACACCTTC	CASSPRPGNWYGYTF
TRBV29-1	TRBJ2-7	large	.	TGCAGCGTTGGTCGGGGGCAGTCCCTAGGCGAGCAGTACTTC	CSVGRGQSLGEQYF
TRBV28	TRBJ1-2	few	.	TGTGCCAGCAGTTTACAGGCCACCTATGGCTACACCTTC	CASSLQATYGYTF
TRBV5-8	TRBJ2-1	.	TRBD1	TGCGCCAGCAGCTTGGGACAGGGATCTTACAATGAGCAGTTCTTC	CASSLGQGSYNEQFF
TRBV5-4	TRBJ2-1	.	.	TGTGCCAGCAGCTTCCCACAGGGTGCCTACAATGAGCAGTTCTTC	CASSFPQGAYNEQFF
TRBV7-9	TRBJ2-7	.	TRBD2	TGTGCCAGCAGCTTAATCGGGGGGGGGCAGTACTTC	CASSLIGGGQYF
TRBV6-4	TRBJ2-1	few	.	TGTGCCAGCAGTCGCCAGGGGGAGGGCGATGAGCAGTTCTTC	CASSRQGEGDEQFF
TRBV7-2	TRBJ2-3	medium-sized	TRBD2	TGTGCCAGCTCCAGGCTAGCGGGGGGCCTAGATACGCAGTATTTT	CASSRLAGGLDTQYF
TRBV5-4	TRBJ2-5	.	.	TGTGCCAGCTCCCTACTACAAACATCGGAGACCCAGTACTTC	CASSLLQTSETQYF
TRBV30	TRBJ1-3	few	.	TGTGCCGGGGGTGTTGGAAACACCATATATTTT	CAGGVGNTIYF
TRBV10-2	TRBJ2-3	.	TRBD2	TGCGCCAGCAGTGGACTAGCGGGCGGCACAGATACGCAGTATTTT	CASSGLAGGTDTQYF
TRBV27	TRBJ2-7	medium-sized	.	TGTGCCAGCAGTTTATCCCGTAGGAACGAGCAGTACTTC	CASSLSRRNEQYF
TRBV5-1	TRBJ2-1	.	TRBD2	TGCGCCAGCAGCCCTATAACTAGCGGGGGGGCCGTAGAGCAGTTCTTC	CASSPITSGGAVEQFF
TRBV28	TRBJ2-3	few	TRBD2	TGTGCCAGCAGTAAGTCCCCGGGAGGGCCCCTTTTGGCACATACGCAGTATTTT	CASSKSPGGPLLAHTQYF